These T cell receptor beta chains were read from a single sample in a study of CD8+ T cells in alopecia areata. The assay was immunoSEQ multiplex PCR, and TCRdb's table has in-frame clones only and misses some. The sample shows 200,000 to 250,000 clones, approximately 61% of them seen only once. The sequences come from CD4+ T cells sorted from blood, collected at week 0. All receptors come from a human donor with alopecia areata. CDR3s include the opening cysteine and the closing phenylalanine or tryptophan. D genes are given only for firm matches. Expanded clones are given a class, and other clones once, few, many or no size at all.

V	size	J	D	CDR3	DNA
TRBV19	.	TRBJ1-2	TRBD1	CASSPDRWNYGYTF	TGTGCCAGTAGCCCGGACAGGTGGAACTATGGCTACACCTTC
TRBV14	.	TRBJ2-6	.	CASSQARTGANVLTF	TGTGCCAGCAGCCAAGCCAGAACTGGGGCCAACGTCCTGACTTTC
TRBV30	few	TRBJ1-1	.	CAWSRTMNTEAFF	TGTGCCTGGAGTCGGACTATGAACACTGAAGCTTTCTTT
TRBV9	.	TRBJ2-1	.	CASSNRGYNEQFF	TGTGCCAGCAGCAACCGGGGCTACAATGAGCAGTTCTTC
TRBV5-1	.	TRBJ2-5	.	CASSLGLAETQYF	TGCGCCAGCAGCTTGGGCCTAGCAGAGACCCAGTACTTC
TRBV7-2	.	TRBJ2-7	.	CASSLGRVSYEQYF	TGTGCCAGCAGCTTAGGAAGGGTTTCCTACGAGCAGTACTTC
TRBV5-1	.	TRBJ1-6	TRBD1	CASSSLGQGNSPLHF	TGCGCCAGCAGCTCGCTCGGACAGGGGAATTCACCCCTCCACTTT
TRBV5-1	.	TRBJ2-3	TRBD1	CASTWGTVADTQYF	TGCGCCAGCACGTGGGGGACAGTTGCAGATACGCAGTATTTT
TRBV6-5	.	TRBJ2-5	.	CASSYGRKGTQYF	TGTGCCAGCAGTTACGGCAGAAAAGGGACCCAGTACTTC
TRBV7-7	.	TRBJ2-6	.	CASSLLPGQASSGANVLTF	TGTGCTAGCAGCCTCCTCCCGGGGCAGGCTAGCTCTGGGGCCAACGTCCTGACTTTC
TRBV5-1	.	TRBJ1-2	.	CASSTGTGHYGYTF	TGCGCCAGCAGCACGGGGACGGGACACTATGGCTACACCTTC
TRBV5-6	once	TRBJ1-5	.	CASSLREDQPQHF	TGTGCCAGCAGCTTGAGGGAAGATCAGCCCCAGCATTTT
TRBV30	.	TRBJ1-2	.	CACIREYGYTF	TGTGCCTGTATCAGGGAGTATGGCTACACCTTC
TRBV19	.	TRBJ2-5	.	CASSPGAGETQYF	TGTGCCAGTAGTCCAGGGGCCGGAGAGACCCAGTACTTC
TRBV5-1	.	TRBJ2-7	.	CASSLVDSYEQYF	TGCGCCAGCAGCCTAGTGGACAGCTACGAGCAGTACTTC
TRBV29-1	.	TRBJ2-5	.	CSVELPGQTQYF	TGCAGCGTTGAACTCCCGGGACAGACCCAGTACTTC
TRBV13	.	TRBJ1-2	.	CASSRTAANYGYTF	TGTGCCAGCAGCCGGACAGCTGCTAACTATGGCTACACCTTC
TRBV10-3	.	TRBJ1-1	.	CATLDTEGTEAFF	TGTGCCACCCTCGACACCGAGGGGACTGAAGCTTTCTTT
TRBV6-5	.	TRBJ2-7	TRBD2	CASMSGGASVEQYF	TGTGCCAGCATGAGCGGGGGGGCATCAGTCGAGCAGTACTTC
TRBV30	few	TRBJ1-1	.	CAAGQAFF	TGTGCGGCAGGACAAGCTTTCTTT
TRBV7-2	.	TRBJ1-1	.	CASSSKVGAWAEAFF	TGTGCCAGCAGCTCCAAGGTCGGGGCTTGGGCTGAAGCTTTCTTT
TRBV25-1	.	TRBJ1-4	.	CASSVGMNEKLFF	TGTGCCAGCAGTGTAGGGATGAATGAAAAACTGTTTTTT
TRBV5-1	few	TRBJ2-2	.	CASNSGNRNTGELFF	TGCGCCAGCAATTCTGGGAACAGGAACACCGGGGAGCTGTTTTTT
TRBV30	.	TRBJ2-5	.	CAWKGMGKETQYF	TGTGCCTGGAAAGGGATGGGGAAAGAGACCCAGTACTTC
TRBV29-1	.	TRBJ2-7	TRBD1	CSVELLGTGVSYEQYF	TGCAGCGTTGAGCTCCTCGGGACAGGGGTCTCCTACGAGCAGTACTTC
TRBV18	once	TRBJ2-6	.	CASSPEEGGRANVLTF	TGTGCCAGCTCACCAGAAGAGGGTGGGAGGGCCAACGTCCTGACTTTC
TRBV29-1	.	TRBJ1-2	.	CSVHQIERVYGYTF	TGCAGCGTGCATCAGATTGAGCGGGTCTATGGCTACACCTTC
TRBV7-3	few	TRBJ2-2	.	CASSLGPRTGELFF	TGTGCCAGCAGCTTAGGACCCCGCACCGGGGAGCTGTTTTTT
TRBV19	.	TRBJ2-7	.	CASSAGGQFSYEQYF	TGTGCCAGTAGTGCAGGAGGGCAGTTCTCCTACGAGCAGTACTTC
TRBV19	.	TRBJ2-7	.	CASSSGQPATSQYF	TGTGCCAGTAGTTCCGGACAGCCAGCGACCTCTCAGTACTTC
TRBV11-2	.	TRBJ2-1	.	CASSLAGRSYNEQFF	TGTGCCAGCAGCTTAGCCGGGCGCTCCTACAATGAGCAGTTCTTC
TRBV7-9	.	TRBJ1-1	.	CASSQDSNTEAFF	TGTGCCAGCAGCCAGGACTCTAACACTGAAGCTTTCTTT
TRBV20-1	.	TRBJ1-1	.	CSAIPGVGAFF	TGCAGTGCTATACCGGGGGTTGGAGCTTTCTTT
TRBV14	.	TRBJ2-3	.	CASSQVRETDTQYF	TGTGCCAGCAGCCAAGTGCGGGAAACAGATACGCAGTATTTT
TRBV29-1	.	TRBJ2-7	.	CSVEPQTGNEQYF	TGCAGCGTTGAACCGCAAACAGGGAACGAGCAGTACTTC
TRBV4-1	few	TRBJ2-3	.	CASSQFGRDTQYF	TGCGCCAGCAGCCAATTTGGGAGAGATACGCAGTATTTT
TRBV6-5	.	TRBJ1-1	.	CASSYGPGEAFF	TGTGCCAGCAGTTACGGTCCAGGTGAAGCTTTCTTT
TRBV2	.	TRBJ2-1	.	CASSEEVYSYNEQFF	TGTGCCAGCAGTGAAGAAGTATACTCCTACAATGAGCAGTTCTTC
TRBV27	few	TRBJ1-6	.	CASSFVRRNNSPLHF	TGTGCCAGCAGTTTTGTGAGGAGAAATAATTCACCCCTCCACTTT
TRBV29-1	.	TRBJ2-7	TRBD1	CSVEGVRDRPLF	TGCAGCGTTGAGGGTGTCCGGGACAGGCCTCTCTTC
TRBV30	.	TRBJ2-4	.	CAWSVSKNIQYF	TGTGCCTGGAGTGTGTCCAAAAACATTCAGTACTTC
TRBV9	.	TRBJ2-1	TRBD1	CASSGLTGSRENEQFF	TGTGCCAGCAGCGGATTGACAGGGTCCAGGGAGAATGAGCAGTTCTTC
TRBV2	.	TRBJ1-1	TRBD1	CASRGTGPDEAFF	TGTGCCAGCAGGGGGACAGGGCCTGATGAAGCTTTCTTT
TRBV28	.	TRBJ2-1	TRBD2	CASSPHLAGGYNEQFF	TGTGCCAGCAGTCCACACCTAGCGGGGGGATACAATGAGCAGTTCTTC
TRBV7-2	.	TRBJ2-5	.	CASSPPVQLGTQYF	TGTGCCAGCAGCCCACCGGTACAGCTAGGGACCCAGTACTTC
TRBV20-1	few	TRBJ1-2	.	CSAFLEGYTF	TGCAGTGCCTTCCTTGAGGGCTACACCTTC
TRBV15	.	TRBJ2-7	.	CATKPAGSSYEQYF	TGTGCCACCAAGCCAGCCGGTAGCTCCTACGAGCAGTACTTC
TRBV29-1	.	TRBJ2-3	.	CSGTSGSGDTQYF	TGCAGCGGTACCAGCGGTTCCGGAGATACGCAGTATTTT
TRBV11-2	.	TRBJ1-1	.	CASSAHRASWTEAFF	TGTGCCAGCAGCGCCCACAGGGCGAGTTGGACTGAAGCTTTCTTT
TRBV6-1	.	TRBJ2-2	TRBD1	CASSATLGQVYTGELFF	TGTGCCAGCAGTGCGACGTTGGGACAGGTGTACACCGGGGAGCTGTTTTTT